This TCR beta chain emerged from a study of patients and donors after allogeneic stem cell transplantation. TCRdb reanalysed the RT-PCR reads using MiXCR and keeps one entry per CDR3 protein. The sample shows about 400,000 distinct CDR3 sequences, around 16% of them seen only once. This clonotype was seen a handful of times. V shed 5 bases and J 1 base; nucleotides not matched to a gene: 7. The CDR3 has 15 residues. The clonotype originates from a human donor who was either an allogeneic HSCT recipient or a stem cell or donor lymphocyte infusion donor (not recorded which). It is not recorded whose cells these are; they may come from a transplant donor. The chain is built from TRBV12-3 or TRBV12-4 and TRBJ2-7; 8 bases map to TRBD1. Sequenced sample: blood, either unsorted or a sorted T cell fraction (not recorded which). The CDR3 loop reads CASSQDRGESYEQYF. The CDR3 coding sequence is TGTGCCAGCAGTCAAGACAGGGGAGAATCCTACGAGCAGTACTTC.